Following are 13 T cell receptor beta chains from one sample sequenced in a study of blood T cell repertoires in COVID-19. Sequencing was performed with immunoSEQ multiplex PCR; in TCRdb, only in-frame clones are kept and a portion is missing. Of more than 95,000 clones in the sample, about 80% were seen once. Material for sequencing was peripheral blood. The receptors were gathered from a woman of 80 years or more with active or convalescent COVID-19.

The table lists this clone with a count of one. This sequence joins TRBV6-5 and TRBJ1-1; 8 bases align to TRBD1. Looked up from germline, CDR1 is MNHEY and CDR2 is SVGAGI. V lost 4 bases and J lost 4; bases outside the gene matches: 2. This CDR3 is 13 amino acids long. The CDR3 reads CASSLTGVTEAFF. In DNA, the CDR3 is TGTGCCAGCAGTTTGACAGGGGTCACTGAAGCTTTCTTT.

The J gene is TRBJ1-1, the V gene TRBV5-1, with D unclear. The germline CDR1 and CDR2 sequences are SGHRS and YFSETQ. Trimming cost V 7 bases and J 1 base, with 11 bases left between them. This CDR3 has 13 amino acids. The chain's CDR3 is CASGSEGNTEAFF. CDR3 in DNA: TGCGCCAGCGGATCAGAGGGGAACACTGAAGCTTTCTTT.

V gene TRBV4-1 combines with J gene TRBJ1-1, with a possible D match to TRBD1 (6 bases). The V gene lost 2 bases and the J gene lost 10 bases, with 17 bases spanning the gap. Germline V CDR1 and CDR2: MGHRA, YSYEKL. The CDR3 extends over 14 amino acids. For the CDR3, the DNA is TGCGCCAGCAGCCAATTAGCCCTTTCACAGGGAGCTTTCTTT. Its translation is CASSQLALSQGAFF.

The V and J genes are TRBV2 and TRBJ2-7, with 9 nucleotides matching TRBD2. The germline V gene has CDR1 SNHLY and CDR2 FYNNEI. CDR3 length: 15 amino acids. V dropped 3 bases and J dropped 6; count of bases not matched to a gene: 9. The CDR3 nucleotides read TGTGCCAGCAGTGACGGCGGGAGGGCCTCTTTCGAGCAGTACTTC. This encodes CASSDGGRASFEQYF.

J is TRBJ1-1 and V is TRBV2, with D possibly being TRBD1 (5 bases). Germline V gives CDR1 SNHLY, CDR2 FYNNEI. The CDR3 has 12 amino acids. V shed 10 bases and J shed 10 bases, with 19 bases lying between them. CDR3 DNA: TGTGCCACCCAGGCGCAGTGGGGCGGAGCTTTCTTT. Translating gives CATQAQWGGAFF.

The chain uses TRBV30 and TRBJ1-3; D not resolved. Trimming took 2 bases from V and 4 from J, leaving 12 bases between them. This CDR3 region has 14 residues. From germline, CDR1 is GTSNPN and CDR2 SVGIG (reference sequence). DNA of the CDR3: TGTGCCTGGAGTTTCCAATCGGGGGGAAACACCATATATTTT. It yields the protein CAWSFQSGGNTIYF.

This clone has only a few counts. The rearrangement uses TRBV2 and TRBJ1-5; 7 bases fit TRBD1. Looked up from germline, CDR1 is SNHLY and CDR2 is FYNNEI. Unmatched junction bases numbered 5, after V lost 5 bases and J lost 1 base. The CDR3 consists of 15 residues. CDR3 nucleotides: TGTGCCAGCAGTCCCAACAGGGGAAGCAATCAGCCCCAGCATTTT. The encoded protein is CASSPNRGSNQPQHF.

This clone came up many times. J is TRBJ1-4 and V is TRBV19; D gene ambiguous. CDR3 length equals 18 residues. The germline gives CDR1 LNHDA, CDR2 SQIVND (reference sequence). V was trimmed by 8 bases and J by 2 bases, leaving 24 bases between them. The CDR3 DNA reads TGTGCCAGTGCCAAGCGGGCTACGACCTTCAGCACTAATGAAAAACTGTTTTTT. Encoded protein: CASAKRATTFSTNEKLFF.

The rearrangement links TRBV10-3 to TRBJ1-5; no clear D. The CDR3 loop spans 12 amino acids. Germline V gives CDR1 ENHRY, CDR2 SYGVKD. Trimming shortened V by 5 bases and J by 2 bases, and 4 bases separated the two germline ends. CDR3 in DNA: TGTGCCATCAGTCCTCGCAATCAGCCCCAGCATTTT. Encoded protein: CAISPRNQPQHF.

The chain couples TRBV14 to TRBJ1-1; 7 positions match TRBD1. Germline V gives CDR1 SGHDN, CDR2 FVKESK. The CDR3 spans 14 residues. The V segment lost 1 base and the J segment 6 bases; nucleotides outside the gene matches: 5. CDR3 bases: TGTGCCAGCAGCCAAGGCTACAGGGGCCCTGAAGCTTTCTTT. It codes for CASSQGYRGPEAFF.

The chain employs TRBV6-1 and TRBJ1-5; no firm D call. CDR3 length: 13 amino acids. Trimming shortened V by 1 base and J by 4 bases, and 5 bases separated the two germline ends. The V gene's germline CDR1 is MNHNS and CDR2 SASEGT. Written as DNA, the CDR3 is TGTGCCAGCAGTGAAGTCCCTAATCAGCCCCAGCATTTT. Its translation is CASSEVPNQPQHF.

The V call is TRBV15, the J call TRBJ2-2; possible D gene TRBD2, 6 bases. The germline V gene encodes CDR1 LNHNV and CDR2 YYDKDF (reference sequence). This CDR3 region has 15 residues. V was trimmed by 1 base and J by 5 bases, leaving 11 bases between them. CDR3 sequence reads: CATSRGGTGTGELFF. CDR3 DNA sequence: TGTGCCACCAGCAGAGGTGGGACTGGAACCGGGGAGCTGTTTTTT.

The V gene is TRBV27, the J gene TRBJ2-7; 8 bases are shared with TRBD1. The CDR3 totals 13 residues. Germline CDR1 and CDR2: MNHEY and SMNVEV (reference sequence). The ends lost 6 bases at V and 2 bases at J; junction bases unmatched: 3. The CDR3: CASSRTGPYEQYF. The CDR3 DNA reads TGTGCCAGCAGCAGGACAGGGCCCTACGAGCAGTACTTC.